Described below is a single T cell receptor beta chain sequence and its context. This entry is derived from a study of blood T cell repertoires in COVID-19. Study background: The origin of the acute and convalescent COVID-19 samples was the United States, Italy and Spain. Sample material is recorded as cDNA or gDNA derived from T cells, B-cell-depleted T cells, or PBMCs.

In the authors' methods: The assay estimated nucleated cells by amplifying reference gene primers. Here immunoSEQ multiplex PCR was the method, and the copy in TCRdb shows in-frame clones only, minus some. D and trimming were read from the DNA, whereas the V and J calls and clone size are those reported in that table. The top ten hold 2.2% of the sample, which has approximately 150,000 clones, more than 75% seen once. This CDR3 spans 14 amino acids. The germline V and J ends were trimmed by 3 bases and 0 bases, with 6 bases remaining between them. CDR1 LNHDA and CDR2 SQIVND come from the germline V gene (reference sequence).

The TCR was taken from a man aged 65 to 85 with acute or convalescent COVID-19. V and J are TRBV19 and TRBJ1-3, with unresolved D. The sequenced sample consisted of peripheral blood. The CDR3 nucleotides read TGTGCCAGTAGTATCGGCGGCTCTGGAAACACCATATATTTT. Protein product: CASSIGGSGNTIYF.